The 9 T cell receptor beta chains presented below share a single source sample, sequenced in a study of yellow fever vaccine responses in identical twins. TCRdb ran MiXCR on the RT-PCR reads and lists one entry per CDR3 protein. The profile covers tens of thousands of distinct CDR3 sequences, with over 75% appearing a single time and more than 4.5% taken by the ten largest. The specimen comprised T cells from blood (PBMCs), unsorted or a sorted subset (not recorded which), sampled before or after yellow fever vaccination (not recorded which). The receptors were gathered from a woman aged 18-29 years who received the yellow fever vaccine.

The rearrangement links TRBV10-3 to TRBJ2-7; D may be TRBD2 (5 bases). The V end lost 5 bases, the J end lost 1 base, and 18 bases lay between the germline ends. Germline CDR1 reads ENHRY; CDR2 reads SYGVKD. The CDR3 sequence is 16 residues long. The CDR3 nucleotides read TGTGCCATCAGTCGCCGCGGCCCGACGGGGTCCTACGAGCAGTACTTC. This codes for CAISRRGPTGSYEQYF.

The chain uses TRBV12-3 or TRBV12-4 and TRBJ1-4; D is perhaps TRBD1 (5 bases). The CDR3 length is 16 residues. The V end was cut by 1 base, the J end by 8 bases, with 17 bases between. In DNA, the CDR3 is TGTGCCAGCAGTTTAGTCCAGGGCGGGTTTGTGGAAAAACTGTTTTTT. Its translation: CASSLVQGGFVEKLFF.

CDR3 amino acids: CASSFYQGLAGELFF. CDR3 DNA sequence: TGTGCCAGCAGCTTTTATCAGGGTTTGGCCGGGGAGCTGTTTTTT. The chain couples TRBV11-3 to TRBJ2-2, with D perhaps matching TRBD1 (5 bases). V lost 3 bases to trimming and J lost 6 bases, with 14 bases between them. The CDR3 has 15 amino acids. In germline, CDR1 is SGHNT, CDR2 YENEEA.

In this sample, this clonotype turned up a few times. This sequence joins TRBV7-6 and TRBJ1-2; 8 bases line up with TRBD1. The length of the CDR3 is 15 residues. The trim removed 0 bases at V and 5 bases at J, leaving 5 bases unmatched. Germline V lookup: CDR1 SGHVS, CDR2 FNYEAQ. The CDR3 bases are TGTGCCAGCAGCTTAGCGTCGACAGGGGTGTATGGCTACACCTTC. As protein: CASSLASTGVYGYTF.

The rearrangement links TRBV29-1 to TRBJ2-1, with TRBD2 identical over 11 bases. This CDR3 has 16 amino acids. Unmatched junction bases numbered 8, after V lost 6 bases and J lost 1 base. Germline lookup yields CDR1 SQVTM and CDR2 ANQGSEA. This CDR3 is CSVGRLAGLSYNEQFF. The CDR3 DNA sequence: TGCAGCGTCGGCCGACTAGCGGGACTTTCCTACAATGAGCAGTTCTTC.

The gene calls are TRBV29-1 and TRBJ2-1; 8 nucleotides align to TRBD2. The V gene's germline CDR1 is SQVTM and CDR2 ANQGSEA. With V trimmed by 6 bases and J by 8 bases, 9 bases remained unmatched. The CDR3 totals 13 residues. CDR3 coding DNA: TGCAGCGTGGGAGGACTAGCTTTCGATGAGCAGTTCTTC. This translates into CSVGGLAFDEQFF.

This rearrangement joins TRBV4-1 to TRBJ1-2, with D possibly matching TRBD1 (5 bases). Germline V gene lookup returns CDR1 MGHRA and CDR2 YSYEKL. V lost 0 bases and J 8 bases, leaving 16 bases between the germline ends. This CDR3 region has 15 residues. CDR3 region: CASSQDIEGLRGYTF. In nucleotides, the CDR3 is TGCGCCAGCAGCCAAGATATAGAGGGACTACGAGGCTACACCTTC.

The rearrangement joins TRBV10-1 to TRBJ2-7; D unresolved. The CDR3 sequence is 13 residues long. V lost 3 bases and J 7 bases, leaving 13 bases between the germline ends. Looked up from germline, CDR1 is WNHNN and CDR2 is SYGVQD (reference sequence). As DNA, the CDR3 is TGCGCCAGCAGTGATACTCCGGTAGGGGAGCAGTACGTC. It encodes CASSDTPVGEQYV.

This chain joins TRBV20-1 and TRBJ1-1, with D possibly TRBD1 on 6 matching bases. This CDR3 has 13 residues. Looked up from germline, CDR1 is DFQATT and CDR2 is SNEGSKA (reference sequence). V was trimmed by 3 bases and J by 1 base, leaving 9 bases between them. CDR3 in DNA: TGCAGTGCTAGGGGAGGGGGGAACACTGAAGCTTTCTTT. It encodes CSARGGGNTEAFF.